A single TCR beta chain is shown here with its context. Its antigen is unidentified. Certain patients were not enrolled. These were patients with other autoimmune diseases, uncontrolled infections, pregnancy or lactation. This sample was included in a study of Graves' ophthalmopathy and Graves' hyperthyroidism. General observations from the study: Cross-validated, the 13-signature model showed 87.88%/81.08% sensitivity/specificity, and 80%/75% in the test set. Sensitivity reached about 70% and specificity about 72% when the model predicted ophthalmopathy progression.

Researchers took RNA transcripts and amplified TCR beta CDR3 regions from them. First-round RT-PCR employed HTBI primers, with a second-round multiplex PCR after it. Each CDR3 protein is one row after TCRdb ran MiXCR on the multiplex PCR reads. The sample lists around 590,000 distinct CDR3 sequences, just under 40% seen once, with over 3.5% in the top ten. V was clipped by 4 bases and J by 8 bases, with 12 bases between them. The CDR3 sequence is 13 residues long. CDR1 SNHLY and CDR2 FYNNEI come from the germline V gene. Sequencing was carried out using peripheral blood or thyroid tissue (not recorded which). The sequence came from an adult man with Graves' hyperthyroidism. This chain connects TRBV2 to TRBJ1-5; no reliable D call. This CDR3 is CASSVGLDEPQHF. In DNA, the CDR3 is TGTGCCAGCAGTGTCGGACTAGATGAGCCCCAGCATTTT.